This T cell receptor (beta chain) was captured in a study of CD8+CD57+ T cells in acquired aplastic anemia (dated 2018 in TCRdb). For the study in its entirety: Extracted DNA from sorted CD4+ and CD8+ cells averaged about 2.9 ug, ranging from roughly 0.2 to 30 ug. A CD8+CD57+ expansion meant a frequency higher than the mean frequency seen in healthy subjects. Findings and caveats that apply to the study as a whole: No significant difference in CD8+ Simpson's diversity was found between patients and healthy controls (P=0.060). Nearly 30 CD8+ CDR3 sequences were found in both patients and controls but appeared to be highly expressed in patients and within the immunodominant clones of the patients.

V lost 8 bases and J lost 3 bases, and the count of bases not matched to a germline gene is 4. The germline V gene (reference sequence) provides CDR1 MNHEY and CDR2 SMNVEV. From the cysteine up to the phenylalanine, the CDR3 has a length of 13 residues. Only the CDR3 region is kept as DNA, spanning 39 bases read in frame from base 1. Expansion of CD8+CD57+ cells had been shown by flow cytometry in the patients chosen for sequencing. Severe acquired aplastic anemia was diagnosed in all patients according to International Study of Aplastic Anemia and Agranulocytosis and Camitta criteria. Patients had received no therapy at the time of blood sampling. TCR repertoires of sorted CD4+ and CD8+ blood T cells from severe aplastic anemia patients and healthy subjects were deep-sequenced in the study. Patients were enrolled in the USA under clinicaltrials.gov protocols 00001620, 01623167, 00001397, 00071045, 00081523 and 00961064. Ficoll-Paque density gradient centrifugation was used to isolate peripheral blood mononuclear cells. Before DNA extraction, CD4+ and CD8+ T cells were sorted with FACS or magnetic beads.

In this sample, this clonotype turned up many times. The clone's antigen remains unknown. Per-base qualities were not stored, and no clone one base away is much larger. Genomic DNA served as template for TCR beta VDJ combination and CDR3 sequence profiling. TCR repertoire sequencing was run on an Illumina HiSeq 2000. As for how the authors treated the data: TRBV/TRBJ rearrangement plots, CDR3 size and DJ length profiles, and Simpson's diversity index were used to evaluate the repertoires. The immunodominant clone was defined as the most abundant DNA sequence in deep sequencing data. CDR3 amino acid sequences were screened for sharing across subjects and compared with published repertoires and the VDJdb database. TCRdb reanalyzed the raw reads on its own, using fastp at Q25 for trimming and MiXCR for clone calling, and kept in-frame beta chains. Each CDR3 protein appears once, grouped with its most common genes and DNA. In this record, the V and J calls reflect TCRdb's handling and not the investigators' own analysis. This sample gives about 250,000 distinct CDR3 sequences in total; around half of them show up just once. Of the sample, approximately 7.8% falls within the top ten clones.

This TCR came from a human donor with aplastic anemia. The sequence joins TRBV27 to TRBJ2-1; TRBD2 aligns with 7 central bases. Sequenced input: sorted CD4+, CD8+, or CD8+CD57+ T cells (not recorded which) from PBMCs. At the DNA level, the sequence is TGTGCCAGCGCTAGCGGAAACTACAATGAGCAGTTCTTC. Its protein product is CASASGNYNEQFF.